This TCR beta chain was sequenced for a study of spatial heterogeneity in lung cancer. This clonotype is large (0.1 to 1%) within its sample. With the library built for alpha chains, this beta chain is off target and its frequency is not meaningful. Time point reported: sample taken at primary tumor resection. MiXCR, run by TCRdb on the 5' RACE reads, gives a single entry per CDR3 protein. Of several hundred distinct CDR3 sequences in the sample, around 9.7% were seen once. The CDR3 totals 11 residues. The V end lost 4 bases, the J end lost 5 bases, and 8 bases lay between the germline ends. Germline values: CDR1 GTSNPN, CDR2 SVGIG (reference sequence).

The sequence derives from a female donor with early-stage non-small cell lung cancer. This chain joins TRBV30 and TRBJ2-5; D remains ambiguous. The source material was normal lung tissue next to the tumor, sampled at surgery. Written as DNA, the CDR3 is TGTGCCTGGACAAACTCGGAGACCCAGTACTTC. Its translation: CAWTNSETQYF. The full variable domain, in which reference TRBV30 and TRBJ2-5 provide the parts outside the CDR3, is SQTIHQWPATLVQPVGSPLSLECTVEGTSNPNLYWYRQAAGRGLQLLFYSVGIGQISSEVPQNLSASRPQDRQFILSSKKLLLSDSGFYLCAWTNSETQYFGPGTRLLVL.